What follows are 18 T cell receptor beta chains derived from one specimen sequenced in a study of blood T cell repertoires in COVID-19. Measured with immunoSEQ multiplex PCR; TCRdb has only the in-frame clones, and not every one. The sample lists fewer than 200,000 clones; around 89% were seen once. The sample was peripheral blood. The receptors were sampled from a man aged 40-49 years with active or convalescent COVID-19.

The rearrangement uses TRBV20-1 and TRBJ1-3; no firm D call. CDR1 is DFQATT and CDR2 is SNEGSKA in the germline V gene (reference sequence). The CDR3 extends over 12 amino acids. The V and J ends lost 3 bases and 3 bases respectively, with 6 bases between them. The CDR3 here is CSASVFGNTIYF. The CDR3 nucleotides read TGCAGTGCTAGTGTATTTGGAAACACCATATATTTT.

Of note for this clone: An end of the junction differs from the germline gene, which may be a read error. The rearrangement uses TRBV6-5 and TRBJ1-5; 9 bases map to TRBD1. Per the germline V gene, CDR1 is MNHEY and CDR2 is SVGAGI. The CDR3 loop spans 15 amino acids. The CDR3 nucleotides are TGTGCCAGCAGTGACTCCGACAGGGGGAATCAGCCCCAGCATTTT. It codes for CASSDSDRGNQPQHF.

The chain couples TRBV25-1 to TRBJ2-3; 9 nucleotides agree with TRBD1. V shed 4 bases and J 3 bases; nucleotides not matched to a gene: 2. The CDR3 loop spans 14 amino acids. The V gene's germline CDR1 is MGHDK and CDR2 SYGVNS. CDR3 nucleotides: TGTGCCAGCAGTGGGGGACAGGGTACAGATACGCAGTATTTT. Protein sequence: CASSGGQGTDTQYF.

The chain links TRBV3-1 (or the pseudogene TRBV3-2) to TRBJ1-5, with D hard to call. V lost 1 base and J 3 bases, leaving 7 bases between the germline ends. CDR1 is LGHDT and CDR2 is YNNKEL in the germline V gene (reference sequence). This CDR3 comprises 14 residues. CDR3 amino acids: CASSQGAPNQPQHF. CDR3 DNA: TGTGCCAGCAGCCAAGGGGCCCCCAATCAGCCCCAGCATTTT.

This clone was recorded only once. The chain carries TRBV5-6 and TRBJ2-5, with TRBD1 as a possible D gene (6 bases). From germline, CDR1 is SGHDT and CDR2 YYEEEE. V was cut by 1 base and J by 6 bases, with 16 bases left in between. CDR3 size: 15 residues. The CDR3 region is CASSLLGRTDQTQYF. The CDR3 DNA is TGTGCCAGCAGCTTGCTTGGACGGACAGACCAGACCCAGTACTTC.

The genes are TRBV27 and TRBJ1-5; perhaps TRBD1 as D (5 bases). CDR1 and CDR2 from the germline V gene are MNHEY and SMNVEV (reference sequence). The CDR3 spans 15 residues. The germline V and J ends were trimmed by 6 bases and 3 bases, with 15 bases remaining between them. CDR3 bases: TGTGCCAGCAGGCCGTTTGGGGGGGTCAATCAGCCCCAGCATTTT. The encoded protein is CASRPFGGVNQPQHF.

V gene TRBV6-5 combines with J gene TRBJ2-4; TRBD1 is a possible D gene (5 bases). Germline V gene data show CDR1 as MNHEY and CDR2 as SVGAGI. The V end was cut by 0 bases, the J end by 6 bases, with 12 bases between. The CDR3 is made up of 15 amino acids. The DNA for the CDR3 is TGTGCCAGCAGTTACTCGCAGGGCTTCGGAAACATTCAGTACTTC. Protein product: CASSYSQGFGNIQYF.

CDR3 amino acids: CASSQDGGKETQYF. The CDR3 DNA reads TGTGCCAGCAGCCAAGACGGCGGAAAAGAGACCCAGTACTTC. The chain couples TRBV3-1 (or the pseudogene TRBV3-2) to TRBJ2-5; D ambiguous. Trimming left V 0 bases short and J 3 bases short, with 8 bases between. This CDR3 has 14 amino acids. CDR1 and CDR2 (germline): LGHDT, YNNKEL (reference sequence).

J is TRBJ2-7 and V is TRBV27, with D possibly being TRBD1 (5 bases). The CDR3 covers 14 residues. CDR1 is MNHEY and CDR2 is SMNVEV in the germline V gene (reference sequence). V was trimmed by 2 bases and J by 7 bases, leaving 15 bases between them. CDR3 residues: CASSLIGAAEEQYF. CDR3 nucleotides: TGTGCCAGCAGTTTAATTGGGGCGGCGGAAGAGCAGTACTTC.

The V gene is TRBV5-1, the J gene TRBJ2-1; D is perhaps TRBD2 (5 bases). The germline CDR1 and CDR2 sequences are SGHRS and YFSETQ. The CDR3 has 16 residues. The V gene lost 4 bases and the J gene lost 0 bases, with 14 bases spanning the gap. As DNA, the CDR3 is TGCGCCAGCAGCCTAGGACTGCTAGGCTCCTACAATGAGCAGTTCTTC. It specifies CASSLGLLGSYNEQFF.

This clone showed up just a few times. The chain couples TRBV2 to TRBJ1-2; D call uncertain. Trimming pared 7 bases from V and 0 bases from J, leaving 3 bases between. The V gene's germline CDR1 is SNHLY and CDR2 FYNNEI. The CDR3 runs 11 residues. The CDR3 protein is CASTTNYGYTF. As DNA, the CDR3 is TGTGCCAGCACAACTAACTATGGCTACACCTTC. Full variable domain (remainder filled in from reference TRBV2 and TRBJ1-2): EPEVTQTPSHQVTQMGQEVILRCVPISNHLYFYWYRQILGQKVEFLVSFYNNEISEKSEIFDDQFSVERPDGSNFTLKIRSTKLEDSAMYFCASTTNYGYTFGSGTRLTVV.

The rearrangement links TRBV2 to TRBJ1-2, with D possibly being TRBD1 (5 bases). CDR3 size: 15 residues. Trimming left V 4 bases short and J 5 bases short, with 17 bases between. The V gene's germline CDR1 is SNHLY and CDR2 FYNNEI. This chain's CDR3 is CASSGTLGSPYGYTF. For the CDR3, the DNA is TGTGCCAGCAGTGGGACACTCGGTAGCCCTTATGGCTACACCTTC.

This chain links TRBV4-1 with TRBJ2-2; 9 bases match TRBD1. The ends lost 3 bases at V and 4 bases at J; junction bases unmatched: 15. The CDR3 has 19 residues. From germline, CDR1 is MGHRA and CDR2 YSYEKL. CDR3 amino acids: CASSQETGGGTRGTGELFF. The CDR3 nucleotides are TGCGCCAGCAGCCAGGAGACAGGGGGGGGGACTCGAGGCACCGGGGAGCTGTTTTTT.

The sample holds a few counts of this clone. The chain recombines TRBV28 with TRBJ1-5; 9 positions agree with TRBD1. With V trimmed by 6 bases and J by 6 bases, 12 bases remained unmatched. The CDR3 has 16 amino acids. Germline values: CDR1 MDHEN, CDR2 SYDVKM. The CDR3 sequence is CASRPAGTGYGQPQHF. Written as DNA, the CDR3 is TGTGCCAGCAGGCCGGCGGGGACAGGGTACGGTCAGCCCCAGCATTTT.

The rearrangement uses TRBV6-6 and TRBJ2-6, with 7 nucleotides matching TRBD1. After removal of 5 bases from V and 1 base from J, the junction contained 8 bases not matched to a gene. Per germline, CDR1 MNHNY and CDR2 SVGAGI (reference sequence). The CDR3 length is 17 residues. The CDR3 coding sequence is TGTGCCAGCAGTCAATCAACAGGGGTATCTGGGGCCAACGTCCTGACTTTC. Protein: CASSQSTGVSGANVLTF.

This clone has a single count. This sequence joins TRBV5-4 and TRBJ2-3; D call uncertain. Per germline, CDR1 SGHNT and CDR2 YYREEE (reference sequence). The CDR3 is made up of 16 amino acids. V was trimmed by 0 bases and J by 6 bases, leaving 17 bases between them. The CDR3 is CASSLDGLSPSDTQYF. The CDR3 nucleotides are TGTGCCAGCAGCTTGGATGGGCTTTCCCCAAGCGATACGCAGTATTTT.

The rearrangement links TRBV11-3 to TRBJ2-7; D perhaps matches TRBD1 (5 bases). The CDR3 spans 14 residues. CDR1 is SGHNT, CDR2 YENEEA, per germline. Deletions cut 5 bases from V and 3 bases from J, with 14 bases between. The CDR3 nucleotides read TGTGCCAGCAGCCCACAGGTTTACGGCTACGAGCAGTACTTC. Amino acids: CASSPQVYGYEQYF.

The J gene is TRBJ1-2, the V gene TRBV5-1; no firm D call. CDR1 and CDR2 (germline): SGHRS, YFSETQ. This CDR3 region has 13 residues. The V end lost 1 base, the J end lost 6 bases, and 10 bases lay between the germline ends. CDR3 protein: CASSLLPGDGYTF. In nucleotides, the CDR3 is TGCGCCAGCAGCTTGTTGCCGGGAGATGGCTACACCTTC.